This TCR beta chain was sequenced for a study of cytomegalovirus exposure and HLA in healthy donors. The study, taken as a whole, reports: Immune exposure was documented only through CMV serostatus.

This clone turned up a few times. No antigen is known for it. Primers for the PCR totalled 60 Vbeta and 13 Jbeta. Sequencing used immunoSEQ multiplex PCR; TCRdb keeps in-frame clones, though not all of them. The profile shows roughly 150,000 clones, 80% to 85% of them singletons. Germline V CDR1 and CDR2: SGHTA, FQGNSA. The ends were cut back, 5 bases at V and 6 bases at J, with 14 bases in the middle. The CDR3 spans 14 residues. Source material: PBMCs. The TCR comes from a girl aged 2 to 9 in good health and CMV-seropositive. The chain couples TRBV7-2 to TRBJ1-5, with D possibly matching TRBD1 (6 bases). Written as DNA, the CDR3 is TGTGCCAGCAGCCCAAAAGGGGGATCTCAGCCCCAGCATTTT. This translates into CASSPKGGSQPQHF.